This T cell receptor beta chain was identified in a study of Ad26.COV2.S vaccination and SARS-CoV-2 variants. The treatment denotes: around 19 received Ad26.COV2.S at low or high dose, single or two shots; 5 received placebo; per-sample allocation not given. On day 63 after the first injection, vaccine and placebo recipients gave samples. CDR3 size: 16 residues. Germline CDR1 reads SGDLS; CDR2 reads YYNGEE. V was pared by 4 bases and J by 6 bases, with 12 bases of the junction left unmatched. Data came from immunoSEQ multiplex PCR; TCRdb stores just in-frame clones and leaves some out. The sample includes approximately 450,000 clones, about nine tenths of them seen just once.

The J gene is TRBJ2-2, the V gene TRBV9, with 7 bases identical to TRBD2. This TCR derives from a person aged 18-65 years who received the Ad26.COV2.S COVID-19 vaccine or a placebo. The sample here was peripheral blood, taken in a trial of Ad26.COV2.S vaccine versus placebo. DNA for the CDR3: TGTGCCAGCAGCACCCGACTAGCCGTCCGCGCCGGGGAGCTGTTTTTT. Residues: CASSTRLAVRAGELFF.